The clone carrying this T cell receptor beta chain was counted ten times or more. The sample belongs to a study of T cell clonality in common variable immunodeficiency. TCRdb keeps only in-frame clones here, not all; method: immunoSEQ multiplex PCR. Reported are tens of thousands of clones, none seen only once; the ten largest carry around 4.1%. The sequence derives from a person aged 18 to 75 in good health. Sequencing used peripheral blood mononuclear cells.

CDR3 sequence: CASLPFSPAADTQYF. The CDR3 DNA, read in part, is TGTGCCAGCCTACCTTTCTCCCCCGCGGCAGATACG. This chain links TRBV6-2 or TRBV6-3 with TRBJ2-3; no clear D. The read finishes 3 residues shy of the CDR3 end, and the germline J gene is used to complete it. Germline V lookup: CDR1 MNHEY, CDR2 SVGEGT. The ends were cut back, 8 bases at V and 4 bases at J, with 19 bases in the middle. CDR3 length equals 15 residues.